These 25 T cell receptor beta chains share one sample of origin, sequenced in a study of shared clonotypes between healthy human individuals (dated by TCRdb to the early 2020s). Libraries were made using the immunoSEQ multiplex PCR assay. This is the immuneACCESS table as TCRdb keeps it, with only in-frame sequences that have V and J called. A part of the clones is gone; compared with another copy, unresolved V genes explain less than half, and the rest is unexplained. For this sample there are fewer than 1 million clones; roughly 96% appear just once. Roughly 0.23% of the sample goes to the ten largest clones. CD8 naive samples were CD45RO-negative cells positively selected for CCR7, giving a CD45RA+CCR7+ population that excluded TemRA cells. Sequencing was carried out using naive CD8+ T cells sorted from blood. The intended sense of this specimen's cell subset or site label: CD45RA+CCR7+. These receptors came from a man aged 25-40 years in good health.

The rearrangement joins TRBV27 to TRBJ2-1; D might be TRBD2 (6 bases). This CDR3 contains 12 residues. Germline V lookup: CDR1 MNHEY, CDR2 SMNVEV (reference sequence). V lost 10 bases and J lost 7, with 14 bases in between. The CDR3 is CAIKAGPNEQFF. CDR3 DNA: TGTGCCATCAAAGCGGGTCCAAATGAGCAGTTCTTC.

The chain has TRBV6-5 and TRBJ2-7, with 10 bases fitting TRBD1. CDR1 and CDR2 from the germline V gene are MNHEY and SVGAGI. J gave up 1 base and V 6 bases, and 6 bases lay outside the gene matches. This CDR3 contains 15 residues. CDR3 sequence (DNA): TGTGCCAGCAGCCCGACAGGGGGCACATCCTACGAGCAGTACTTC. Its protein is CASSPTGGTSYEQYF.

J is TRBJ2-7 and V is TRBV7-2, with 8 bases lining up with TRBD2. Germline lookup yields CDR1 SGHTA and CDR2 FQGNSA. The CDR3 is 15 amino acids. The trim removed 8 bases at V and 3 bases at J, leaving 12 bases unmatched. For the CDR3, the DNA is TGTGCCAGCGCCAGGATCGGGGGGGTTCTCTACGAGCAGTACTTC. Translated, it gives CASARIGGVLYEQYF.

This clone has a single count. The chain employs TRBV7-8 and TRBJ1-5, with D possibly matching TRBD1 (6 bases). Trimming stripped 0 bases from V and 5 bases from J, with 17 bases between. From germline, CDR1 is SGHVS and CDR2 FQNEAQ. The CDR3 consists of 17 residues. This CDR3 is CASSLALDGRGDQPQHF. In DNA form, the CDR3 reads TGTGCCAGCAGCTTAGCGCTCGACGGCAGGGGAGATCAGCCCCAGCATTTT. The full variable domain, rest sourced from reference TRBV7-8 and TRBJ1-5, is GAGVSQSPRYKVAKRGQDVALRCDPISGHVSLFWYQQALGQGPEFLTYFQNEAQLDKSGLPSDRFFAERPEGSVSTLKIQRTQQEDSAVYLCASSLALDGRGDQPQHFGDGTRLSIL.

The chain links TRBV9 to TRBJ2-3; 7 nucleotides agree with TRBD1. V trimming: 2 bases; J trimming: 1 base; junction bases outside the gene matches: 10. This CDR3 is built from 17 residues. Per germline, CDR1 SGDLS and CDR2 YYNGEE. The CDR3 bases are TGTGCCAGCAGCGTGGACAGGACGGCCTATGGCACAGATACGCAGTATTTT. This gives the protein CASSVDRTAYGTDTQYF.

The V gene is TRBV7-8, the J gene TRBJ1-3; possible D gene TRBD1, 6 bases. Trimming pared 6 bases from V and 2 bases from J, leaving 20 bases between. The CDR3 is 17 amino acids. CDR1 and CDR2 from the germline V gene are SGHVS and FQNEAQ. Here the CDR3 reads CASRPWDTSLAGNTIYF. CDR3 bases: TGTGCCAGCAGACCGTGGGACACCTCTCTCGCTGGAAACACCATATATTTT.

The chain has TRBV4-3 and TRBJ1-1; D is possibly TRBD1 (5 bases). Germline values: CDR1 LGHNA, CDR2 YSLEER. This CDR3 spans 13 amino acids. Trimming pared 3 bases from V and 1 base from J, leaving 6 bases between. The CDR3, as DNA: TGCGCCAGCAGCCATGACAGGAACACTGAAGCTTTCTTT. This encodes CASSHDRNTEAFF.

This chain uses TRBV6-5 with TRBJ2-7; tentative D call: TRBD1 (7 bases). The CDR3 covers 15 residues. V was shortened by 1 base and J by 6 bases, with 16 bases between the two germline ends. Germline loops: CDR1 MNHEY, CDR2 SVGAGI. The CDR3 DNA follows: TGTGCCAGCAGTTACTACGCGGGACAGACATCCGAGCAGTACTTC. It yields the protein CASSYYAGQTSEQYF.

J is TRBJ2-5 and V is TRBV9; D is possibly TRBD1 or TRBD2 (5 bases each). This CDR3 contains 14 residues. V lost 2 bases to trimming and J lost 5 bases, with 13 bases between them. CDR1 and CDR2 from the germline V gene are SGDLS and YYNGEE. The CDR3 sequence: CASSVGVFEETQYF. The CDR3 DNA reads as TGTGCCAGCAGCGTGGGGGTTTTTGAGGAGACCCAGTACTTC.

The chain is built from TRBV5-4 and TRBJ2-1; D possibly corresponds to TRBD1 (7 bases). V lost 4 bases to trimming and J lost 9 bases, with 14 bases between them. The CDR3 consists of 13 residues. CDR1 SGHNT and CDR2 YYREEE come from the germline V gene (reference sequence). Here the CDR3 reads CASSDQGGSEQFF. CDR3 in DNA: TGTGCCAGCAGCGATCAGGGGGGCTCTGAGCAGTTCTTC.

The genes are TRBV4-1 and TRBJ2-1; the D is unclear. Trimming cost V 2 bases and J 8 bases, with 13 bases left between them. Looked up from germline, CDR1 is MGHRA and CDR2 is YSYEKL. The CDR3 extends over 14 amino acids. CDR3: CASSQFGPEDEQFF. The CDR3 DNA follows: TGCGCCAGCAGCCAATTCGGCCCCGAAGATGAGCAGTTCTTC.

On this clone: This sample includes further DNA sequences coding for the same CDR3. The rearrangement links TRBV27 to TRBJ2-7; no clear D gene. Germline V CDR1 and CDR2: MNHEY, SMNVEV (reference sequence). With 3 bases removed from V and 2 bases from J, the gap between germline ends came to 8 bases. CDR3 size: 13 residues. The DNA of the CDR3 is TGTGCCAGCAGTTTTGGCAGCACCTACGAGCAGTACTTC. Its protein is CASSFGSTYEQYF.

The chain is built from TRBV29-1 and TRBJ1-2; tentative D call: TRBD1 (6 bases). Germline-derived CDR1 and CDR2 are SQVTM and ANQGSEA. V lost 6 bases and J 4 bases, leaving 18 bases between the germline ends. The CDR3 consists of 14 residues. The CDR3 nucleotides read TGCAGCGTCGCCGGGACACCGGAAACCTATGGCTACACCTTC. Protein product: CSVAGTPETYGYTF.

This sequence joins TRBV5-5 and TRBJ2-7; no clear D. The CDR3 extends over 14 amino acids. Germline CDR1 is SGHKS and CDR2 is YYEKEE (reference sequence). Trimming removed 0 bases at V and 0 bases at J, with 7 bases between. CDR3 bases: TGTGCCAGCAGCTTGGAAGGGCCCTCCTACGAGCAGTACTTC. It is translated as CASSLEGPSYEQYF.

The J gene is TRBJ1-2, the V gene TRBV4-1; no definite D call. V was cut by 0 bases and J by 5 bases, with 10 bases left in between. Germline V gene sequence: CDR1 MGHRA, CDR2 YSYEKL. The length of the CDR3 is 14 residues. As DNA, the CDR3 is TGCGCCAGCAGCCAAGATAGAGGCAGGTATGGCTACACCTTC. Its protein is CASSQDRGRYGYTF.

J is TRBJ2-3 and V is TRBV6-5; D unresolved. Trimming removed 4 bases at V and 6 bases at J, with 8 bases between. CDR1 MNHEY and CDR2 SVGAGI come from the germline V gene. The CDR3 covers 12 residues. CDR3 in DNA: TGTGCCAGCAGTTCCGCAAGCGATACGCAGTATTTT. This sequence encodes CASSSASDTQYF.

The chain couples TRBV7-9 to TRBJ2-7, with TRBD1 identical over 10 bases. The CDR3 loop spans 15 amino acids. Per the germline V gene, CDR1 is SEHNR and CDR2 is FQNEAQ (reference sequence). J gave up 2 bases and V 5 bases, and 6 bases lay outside the gene matches. CDR3 DNA: TGTGCCAGCAGCCAGGGACAGGGGTTAGCCTACGAGCAGTACTTC. Its translation: CASSQGQGLAYEQYF.

The chain is built from TRBV18 and TRBJ2-1; no reliable D call. V was trimmed by 3 bases and J by 9 bases, leaving 9 bases between them. Germline CDR1 reads KGHSH; CDR2 reads LQKENI. The CDR3 contains 12 residues. CDR3 nucleotides: TGTGCCAGCTCACCGGGTACAACTGAGCAGTTCTTC. Translation gives CASSPGTTEQFF.

This chain joins TRBV4-1 and TRBJ2-5; TRBD2 might be the D (6 bases). CDR1 is MGHRA and CDR2 is YSYEKL in the germline V gene. Trimming shortened V by 1 base and J by 5 bases, and 17 bases separated the two germline ends. This CDR3 comprises 16 residues. The CDR3 coding sequence is TGCGCCAGCAGCCAAGGTCCCGGAGGGTTCGGGGAGACCCAGTACTTC. Its translation is CASSQGPGGFGETQYF.

The rearrangement uses TRBV27 and TRBJ2-5; the match to TRBD2 covers 8 bases. The V and J ends lost 4 bases and 9 bases, in that order; junction bases with no gene match: 13. CDR1 is MNHEY and CDR2 is SMNVEV in the germline V gene (reference sequence). This CDR3 comprises 15 residues. CDR3 bases: TGTGCCAGCAGTTCTTTAGCGGGAAGGAGAGAACCCCAGTACTTC. Amino acids: CASSSLAGRREPQYF.

The J gene is TRBJ2-1, the V gene TRBV4-3; a weak D match, TRBD2 (6 bases). From germline, CDR1 is LGHNA and CDR2 YSLEER. Trimming took off 0 bases at V and 7 bases at J, with 16 bases between the two ends. The CDR3 extends over 16 amino acids. The CDR3 reads CASSQDRGGTANEQFF. The CDR3 DNA reads TGCGCCAGCAGCCAAGATCGGGGAGGAACAGCAAATGAGCAGTTCTTC.

This clone has only one observation. The V and J genes are TRBV7-9 and TRBJ1-4; no clear D. CDR1 and CDR2 from the germline V gene are SEHNR and FQNEAQ (reference sequence). This CDR3 region has 14 residues. V lost 4 bases to trimming and J lost 0 bases, with 6 bases between them. This CDR3 reads CASSSESTNEKLFF. DNA for the CDR3: TGTGCCAGCAGCTCAGAATCAACTAATGAAAAACTGTTTTTT.

This chain joins TRBV10-3 and TRBJ2-1, with TRBD2 matching 11 bases. The CDR3 extends over 15 amino acids. Germline lookup yields CDR1 ENHRY and CDR2 SYGVKD. V trimming: 8 bases; J trimming: 7 bases; junction bases outside the gene matches: 10. CDR3 nucleotides: TGTGCCATCCAAACAGTGGGACTAGCGGAGAATGAGCAGTTCTTC. Translated, it gives CAIQTVGLAENEQFF.

The chain recombines TRBV6-6 with TRBJ2-7; D call uncertain. CDR3 length equals 16 residues. Trimming stripped 0 bases from V and 5 bases from J, with 17 bases between. Germline lookup yields CDR1 MNHNY and CDR2 SVGAGI (reference sequence). CDR3 nucleotide sequence: TGTGCCAGCAGTTACTCTATGGCCTCCCGGATCCACGAGCAGTACTTC. This encodes CASSYSMASRIHEQYF.

The chain is built from TRBV6-1 and TRBJ2-2, with a possible D match to TRBD1 (6 bases). Germline V gene data show CDR1 as MNHNS and CDR2 as SASEGT. V was cut by 8 bases and J by 11 bases, with 12 bases left in between. The CDR3 totals 11 residues. DNA of the CDR3: TGTGCCAGCCCTGGGGGCCTCGAGCTGTTTTTT. Protein: CASPGGLELFF.